These 19 T cell receptor beta chains were sequenced from one sample in a study of shared clonotypes between healthy human individuals. Profiled with immunoSEQ multiplex PCR; TCRdb holds only in-frame clones, not every one. The data show around 88,000 clones, 67% seen once. Sequencing input: memory CD8+ T cells sorted from blood. Specified subset: CD45RO+ cells pooled with CCR7-negative TemRA cells. The receptors here all came from a man aged 25 to 40 in good health.

J is TRBJ2-3 and V is TRBV11-2; 9 bases are shared with TRBD2. CDR1 and CDR2 (germline): SGHAT, FQNNGV. CDR3 length: 16 amino acids. V lost 5 bases, J lost 2 bases, and 8 bases stayed unmatched. CDR3 loop: CASSPAGGWITDTQYF. The CDR3 region has the DNA TGTGCCAGCAGCCCAGCGGGGGGTTGGATCACAGATACGCAGTATTTT.

The rearrangement uses TRBV4-2 and TRBJ2-5; 8 bases match TRBD1. The germline gives CDR1 LGHNA, CDR2 YNFKEQ. The CDR3 sequence is 16 residues long. V was pared by 3 bases and J by 1 base, with 7 bases of the junction left unmatched. The CDR3 sequence: CASSQPGTGIQETQYF. CDR3 nucleotide sequence: TGTGCCAGCAGCCAGCCCGGGACAGGAATCCAAGAGACCCAGTACTTC.

The chain links TRBV7-2 to TRBJ2-7, with TRBD2 identical over 10 bases. CDR1 is SGHTA and CDR2 is FQGNSA in the germline V gene. V dropped 2 bases and J dropped 4; count of bases not matched to a gene: 5. The CDR3 extends over 15 amino acids. The chain's CDR3 is CASSLLWTSGYEQYF. CDR3 DNA: TGTGCCAGCAGCTTATTATGGACTAGCGGATACGAGCAGTACTTC.

The chain links TRBV7-3 to TRBJ2-1; 10 bases agree with TRBD2. The CDR3 runs to 15 residues. The germline CDR1 and CDR2 sequences are SGHTA and FQGTGA. Trimming cost V 2 bases and J 8 bases; bases outside gene matches: 6. CDR3 nucleotides: TGTGCCAGCAGCTTATATCTAGCGGGAGACCATGAGCAGTTCTTC. It encodes CASSLYLAGDHEQFF. The variable domain in full, with the rest retrieved from reference TRBV7-3 and TRBJ2-1, is GAGVSQTPSNKVTEKGKYVELRCDPISGHTALYWYRQSLGQGPEFLIYFQGTGAADDSGLPNDRFFAVRPEGSVSTLKIQRTERGDSAVYLCASSLYLAGDHEQFFGPGTRLTVL.

J is TRBJ2-7 and V is TRBV11-2; D not certain. The CDR3 has 13 residues. Trimming stripped 1 base from V and 3 bases from J, with 7 bases between. Per germline, CDR1 SGHAT and CDR2 FQNNGV. CDR3 DNA sequence: TGTGCCAGCAGCTTAGCTCCGGGCTACGAGCAGTACTTC. This gives the protein CASSLAPGYEQYF.

This clone was recorded a few times. The chain recombines TRBV19 with TRBJ2-1; 7 nucleotides line up with TRBD1. This CDR3 spans 14 amino acids. V was clipped by 4 bases and J by 3 bases; unmatched bases: 3. The V gene's germline CDR1 is LNHDA and CDR2 SQIVND (reference sequence). The CDR3 bases are TGTGCCAGTAGTACGGGGACAGTCTACAATGAGCAGTTCTTC. It specifies CASSTGTVYNEQFF.

J is TRBJ2-1 and V is TRBV25-1, with TRBD2 identical over 9 bases. The CDR3 totals 17 residues. The germline V gene encodes CDR1 MGHDK and CDR2 SYGVNS. Trimming removed 4 bases from V and 1 base from J; junction bases left unmatched: 8. The CDR3 reads CASSVKREVLSYNEQFF. CDR3 nucleotide sequence: TGTGCCAGCAGTGTTAAGCGGGAGGTTTTATCCTACAATGAGCAGTTCTTC.

Notes on this clone: A much more abundant neighbour one base away suggests this may be a read error. This chain uses TRBV7-8 with TRBJ2-7; D remains unclear. The CDR3 has 13 amino acids. CDR1 is SGHVS and CDR2 is FQNEAQ in the germline V gene. The CDR3 DNA follows: TGTGTCAGCAGCTTAGATCCGGTATACGAGCAGTACTTC. Translated: CVSSLDPVYEQYF.

The gene calls are TRBV7-2 and TRBJ1-2; perhaps TRBD1 as D (6 bases). V shed 1 base and J shed 2 bases, with 14 bases lying between them. Germline loops: CDR1 SGHTA, CDR2 FQGNSA. The CDR3 runs 16 residues. The CDR3 DNA reads as TGTGCCAGCAGCTTAGTCGGGGGCGTAGGCAACTATGGCTACACCTTC. This translates into CASSLVGGVGNYGYTF. Full variable domain (rest looked up from reference TRBV7-2 and TRBJ1-2): GAGVSQSPSNKVTEKGKDVELRCDPISGHTALYWYRQSLGQGLEFLIYFQGNSAPDKSGLPSDRFSAERTGGSVSTLTIQRTQQEDSAVYLCASSLVGGVGNYGYTFGSGTRLTVV.

The chain is built from TRBV11-3 and TRBJ1-1; 9 bases are shared with TRBD1. Germline-derived CDR1 and CDR2 are SGHNT and YENEEA. The trim removed 6 bases at V and 0 bases at J, leaving 8 bases unmatched. This CDR3 has 16 amino acids. Written as DNA, the CDR3 is TGTGCCAGCAGACCGGACAGGGGAACGATGAACACTGAAGCTTTCTTT. It specifies CASRPDRGTMNTEAFF.

The chain is built from TRBV7-9 and TRBJ2-1, with D hard to call. Germline V lookup: CDR1 SEHNR, CDR2 FQNEAQ (reference sequence). V gave up 11 bases and J gave up 4 bases, with 12 bases separating them. The CDR3 loop spans 12 amino acids. The CDR3 here is CAHDREYNEQFF. The DNA for the CDR3 is TGTGCCCACGACCGAGAATACAATGAGCAGTTCTTC.

This clone came up once. A junction end diverges from the germline sequence, so it may reflect a read error. The chain links TRBV18 to TRBJ2-7; a weak D match, TRBD2 (5 bases). CDR1 and CDR2 (germline): KGHSH, LQKENI. CDR3 length: 13 residues. The CDR3 bases are TGTGCCAGCTCACCGGCGGGCAGGTTAGGTTCGGACTTC. Its protein is CASSPAGRLGSDF. Together with reference TRBV18 and TRBJ2-7, the CDR3 gives the full variable domain: NAGVMQNPRHLVRRRGQEARLRCSPMKGHSHVYWYRQLPEEGLKFMVYLQKENIIDESGMPKERFSAEFPKEGPSILRIQQVVRGDSAAYFCASSPAGRLGSDFGPGTRLTVT.

The chain couples TRBV2 to TRBJ2-5, with D perhaps matching TRBD1 (5 bases). The germline V gene has CDR1 SNHLY and CDR2 FYNNEI. This CDR3 region has 14 residues. V was shortened by 8 bases and J by 5 bases, with 18 bases between the two germline ends. The CDR3 is CASGQLGFGETQYF. Here the CDR3 DNA reads TGTGCCAGCGGACAACTCGGGTTCGGTGAGACCCAGTACTTC.

The V and J genes are TRBV9 and TRBJ2-1, with 10 positions matching TRBD2. Germline V gene data show CDR1 as SGDLS and CDR2 as YYNGEE. J was trimmed by 6 bases and V by 3 bases; bases with no gene match: 9. The CDR3 has 16 residues. The CDR3 here is CASSERPGLASNEQFF. For the CDR3, the DNA is TGTGCCAGCAGCGAGAGGCCGGGACTAGCGAGCAATGAGCAGTTCTTC.

With regard to this clone: Other DNA sequences in the sample encode the same CDR3. The V call is TRBV6-5, the J call TRBJ2-1, with no clear D. The CDR3 is made up of 12 amino acids. The V gene's germline CDR1 is MNHEY and CDR2 SVGAGI. V lost 0 bases, J lost 6 bases, and 3 bases lay in between. The CDR3 nucleotides are TGTGCCAGCAGTTACTCTGGCAATGAGCAGTTCTTC. The encoded protein is CASSYSGNEQFF.

The chain uses TRBV6-1 and TRBJ2-7, with 7 bases matching TRBD1. The trim removed 2 bases at V and 4 bases at J, leaving 8 bases unmatched. The CDR3 length is 15 residues. CDR1 is MNHNS, CDR2 SASEGT, per germline. The CDR3: CASSEWGTDHYEQYF. DNA for the CDR3: TGTGCCAGCAGTGAATGGGGGACAGATCATTACGAGCAGTACTTC.

The chain carries TRBV4-1 and TRBJ2-1; perhaps D is TRBD1 or TRBD2 (5 bases each). This CDR3 has 12 amino acids. V dropped 6 bases and J dropped 10 bases, with 13 bases sitting between them. CDR1 is MGHRA and CDR2 is YSYEKL in the germline V gene. The CDR3 sequence: CASSKFGTEQFF. For the CDR3, the DNA is TGCGCCAGCAGTAAGTTTGGGACGGAGCAGTTCTTC.

The chain recombines TRBV6-6 with TRBJ1-2, with D maybe TRBD1 (6 bases). V lost 2 bases, J lost 6 bases, and 16 bases lay in between. From germline, CDR1 is MNHNY and CDR2 SVGAGI (reference sequence). The length of the CDR3 is 15 residues. The CDR3 DNA reads as TGTGCCAGCAGTTACCCGTTCTGGGGGCCCGATGGCTACACCTTC. Translated: CASSYPFWGPDGYTF.

This clone came up once. The CDR3: CASSLSLAANTGELFF. Written as DNA, the CDR3 is TGTGCCAGCAGTTTAAGTCTAGCGGCGAACACCGGGGAGCTGTTTTTT. The rearrangement uses TRBV28 and TRBJ2-2; the match to TRBD2 covers 7 bases. The CDR3 spans 16 residues. CDR1 is MDHEN, CDR2 SYDVKM, per germline. The V gene end was trimmed by 2 bases and the J gene end by 0 bases; junction bases not matched to a gene: 3.